Listed here are 8 T cell receptor beta chains from one sample, sequenced in a study of identical twins. TCRdb re-called the 5' RACE reads through MiXCR, storing one row per CDR3 protein. The table lists 450,000 to 650,000 distinct CDR3 sequences, roughly 9.5% of them singletons. The data also belong to a second study, concerning yellow fever vaccine responses in identical twins.

The sequenced sample consisted of PBMCs. Receptors were obtained from a woman between 18 and 29 years old in good health.

This clonotype was seen more than once but under ten times. J is TRBJ2-7 and V is TRBV4-3, with D possibly TRBD2 on 5 matching bases. Germline V gives CDR1 LGHNA, CDR2 YSLEER. The length of the CDR3 is 13 residues. V lost 4 bases to trimming and J lost 4 bases, with 11 bases between them. The CDR3 here is CASSRSREYEQYF. CDR3 coding DNA: TGCGCCAGCAGCCGTTCAAGGGAGTACGAGCAGTACTTC.

This clonotype has a count of ten or more. This chain links TRBV4-1 with TRBJ2-5; D unclear. Trimming left V 0 bases short and J 5 bases short, with 13 bases between. Germline V gene lookup returns CDR1 MGHRA and CDR2 YSYEKL. The CDR3 has 15 residues. CDR3 sequence (DNA): TGCGCCAGCAGCCAAGATCTTGAGATTGTGGAGACCCAGTACTTC. This gives the protein CASSQDLEIVETQYF.

At least ten counts were recorded for this clonotype. In nucleotides, the CDR3 is TGTGCCAGCAGCTTACTGGGACTAGGGTTCCAGCAGTACTTC. It is translated as CASSLLGLGFQQYF. This chain connects TRBV7-2 to TRBJ2-7, with 8 bases fitting TRBD2. Per germline, CDR1 SGHTA and CDR2 FQGNSA. The ends lost 2 bases at V and 8 bases at J; junction bases unmatched: 8. This CDR3 is built from 14 residues. Based on the CDR3 plus reference TRBV7-2 and TRBJ2-7, the full variable domain is GAGVSQSPSNKVTEKGKDVELRCDPISGHTALYWYRQSLGQGLEFLIYFQGNSAPDKSGLPSDRFSAERTGGSVSTLTIQRTQQEDSAVYLCASSLLGLGFQQYFGPGTRLTVT.

Ten or more counts support this clonotype. This chain links TRBV12-3 or TRBV12-4 with TRBJ2-1, with TRBD2 identical over 14 bases. The V and J ends lost 6 bases and 7 bases, in that order; junction bases with no gene match: 8. This CDR3 is 16 amino acids long. CDR3 amino acids: CASRPRGLAGGNEQFF. CDR3 DNA sequence: TGTGCCAGCAGACCCAGAGGACTAGCGGGAGGTAATGAGCAGTTCTTC.

The chain combines TRBV15 with TRBJ2-6; D tentatively reads TRBD1 or TRBD2 (5 bases each). V gave up 1 base and J gave up 4 bases, with 14 bases separating them. Germline lookup yields CDR1 LNHNV and CDR2 YYDKDF (reference sequence). The CDR3 is 17 residues long. The CDR3 sequence is CATSRVIRGTGANVLTF. CDR3 DNA sequence: TGTGCCACCAGCAGAGTAATCCGAGGGACCGGGGCCAACGTCCTGACTTTC. The whole variable domain, remainder taken from reference TRBV15 and TRBJ2-6, is DAMVIQNPRYQVTQFGKPVTLSCSQTLNHNVMYWYQQKSSQAPKLLFHYYDKDFNNEADTPDNFQSRRPNTSFCFLDIRSPGLGDTAMYLCATSRVIRGTGANVLTFGAGSRLTVL.

This clonotype was observed at least ten times. The V and J genes are TRBV10-2 and TRBJ1-5; D unresolved. Germline V gene data show CDR1 as WSHSY and CDR2 as SAAADI. The CDR3 has 12 residues. V dropped 0 bases and J dropped 6 bases, with 3 bases sitting between them. CDR3 nucleotides: TGCGCCAGCAGTGAGTCTGGTCAGCCCCAGCATTTT. Translated, it gives CASSESGQPQHF.

The J gene is TRBJ2-2, the V gene TRBV4-2; 10 bases are a match to TRBD2. CDR3 length equals 16 residues. Germline CDR1 is LGHNA and CDR2 is YNFKEQ. V gave up 2 bases and J gave up 7 bases; unmatched junction bases: 7. CDR3 DNA sequence: TGTGCCAGCAGCCAACTAGCGGGAGAGAAGTTCGGGGAGCTGTTTTTT. This translates into CASSQLAGEKFGELFF.

The chain couples TRBV12-3 or TRBV12-4 to TRBJ2-1; TRBD2 matches 7 bases. This CDR3 has 14 residues. The J segment lost 7 bases and the V segment lost 3 bases, leaving 6 bases of the junction unmatched. CDR3 DNA sequence: TGTGCCAGCAGTTTTCTCCAGGGAGGGAATGAGCAGTTCTTC. Translated: CASSFLQGGNEQFF.